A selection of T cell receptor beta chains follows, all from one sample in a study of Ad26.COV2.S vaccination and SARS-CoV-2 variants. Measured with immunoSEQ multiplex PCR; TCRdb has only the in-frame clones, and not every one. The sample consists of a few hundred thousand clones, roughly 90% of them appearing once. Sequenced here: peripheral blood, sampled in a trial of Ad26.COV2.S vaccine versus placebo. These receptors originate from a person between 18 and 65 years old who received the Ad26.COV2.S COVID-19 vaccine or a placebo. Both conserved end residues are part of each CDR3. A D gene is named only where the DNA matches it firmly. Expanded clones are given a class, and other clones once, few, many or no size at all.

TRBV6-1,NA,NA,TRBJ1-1,TGTGCCAGCAGTGAATCAAACTCGGACACTGAAGCTTTCTTT,CASSESNSDTEAFF
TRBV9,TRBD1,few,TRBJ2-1,TGTGCCAGCAGCACCGGGACAGCCACCTACAATGAGCAGTTCTTC,CASSTGTATYNEQFF
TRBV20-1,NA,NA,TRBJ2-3,TGCAGTGCACCAGAGGCAGATACGCAGTATTTT,CSAPEADTQYF
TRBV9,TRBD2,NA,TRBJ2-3,TGTGCCAGCAGCCTCCGGACTAGCGGGCCGAGCACAGATACGCAGTATTTT,CASSLRTSGPSTDTQYF
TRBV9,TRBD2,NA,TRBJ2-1,TGTGCCAGCAGAGGGACTAGCGGAAACAATGAGCAGTTCTTC,CASRGTSGNNEQFF
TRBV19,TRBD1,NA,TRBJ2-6,TGTGCCAGTAGTATAAGACAGGGAAAGATTGGGGCCAACGTCCTGACTTTC,CASSIRQGKIGANVLTF
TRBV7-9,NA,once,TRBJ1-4,TGTGCCAGCAGCCGTGCAACTAATGAAAAACTGTTTTTT,CASSRATNEKLFF
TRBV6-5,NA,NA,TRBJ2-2,TGTGCCAGCAGGGCGACTAACACCGGGGAGCTGTTTTTT,CASRATNTGELFF
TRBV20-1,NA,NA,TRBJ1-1,TGCAGTGCCCGTGGGTCGACTGAAGCTTTCTTT,CSARGSTEAFF
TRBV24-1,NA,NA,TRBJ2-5,TGTGCCACCAGTGAAGGATGGCAGGGGCGTGGGACCCAGTACTTC,CATSEGWQGRGTQYF
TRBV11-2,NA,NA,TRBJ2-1,TGTGCCAGCAGCTTAGAATTGTTCCATGAGCAGTTCTTC,CASSLELFHEQFF